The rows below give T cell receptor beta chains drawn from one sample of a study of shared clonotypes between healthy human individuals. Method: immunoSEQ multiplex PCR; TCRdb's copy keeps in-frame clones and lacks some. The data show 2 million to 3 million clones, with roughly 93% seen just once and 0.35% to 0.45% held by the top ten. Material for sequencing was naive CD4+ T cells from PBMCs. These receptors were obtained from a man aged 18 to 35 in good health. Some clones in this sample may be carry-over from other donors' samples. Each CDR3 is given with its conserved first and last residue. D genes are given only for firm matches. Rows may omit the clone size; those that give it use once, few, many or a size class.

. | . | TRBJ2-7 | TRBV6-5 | TGTGCCAGCAGCCGAAGCTCCTACGAGCAGTACTTC | CASSRSSYEQYF
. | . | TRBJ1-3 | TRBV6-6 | TGTGCCAGCAGCCAAAGGGTGTCTGGAAACACCATATATTTT | CASSQRVSGNTIYF
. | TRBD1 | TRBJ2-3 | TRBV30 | TGTGCCTGGATCCCATCATTGACAGGGGTCGGGACGCAGTATTTT | CAWIPSLTGVGTQYF
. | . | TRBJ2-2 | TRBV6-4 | TGTGCCACCGGAGCCGGAGGGGGCGGGGAGCTGTTTTTT | CATGAGGGGELFF
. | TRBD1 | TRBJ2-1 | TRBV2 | TGTGCCAGCAGTGAAGTTGAAGGGGGCCGGGGATATGAGCAGTTCTTC | CASSEVEGGRGYEQFF
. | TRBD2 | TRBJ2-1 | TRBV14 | TGTGCCAGCAGCCAAGATGGGTCTTCGCTAGCGGTCAATGAGCAGTTCTTC | CASSQDGSSLAVNEQFF
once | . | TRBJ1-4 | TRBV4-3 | TGCGCCAGCAGCGAAAGAGGGGGGACGAAACTGTTTTTT | CASSERGGTKLFF
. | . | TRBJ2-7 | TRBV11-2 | TGTGCCAGCAGCTTAGGTACTGGATTCAACGAGCAGTACTTC | CASSLGTGFNEQYF
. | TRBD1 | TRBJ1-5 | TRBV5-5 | TGTGCCAGCAGCTTGGGACAGGGGAGGGATCAGCCCCAGCATTTT | CASSLGQGRDQPQHF
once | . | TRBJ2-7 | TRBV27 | TGTGCCAGCAGTTTATGGCAGTCCTACGAGCAGTACTTC | CASSLWQSYEQYF